This passage covers 16 T cell receptor beta chains from one sample sequenced in a study of blood T cell repertoires in COVID-19 (dated by TCRdb to 2020 to 2022). Library generation was performed with the immunoSEQ multiplex PCR assay. TCRdb limited this immuneACCESS table to in-frame rearrangements with V and J called. A share of clones is missing; checked studies link under half to unresolved V genes, and the rest is unexplained. The sample has 65,000 or so clones on record, approximately 86% of them singletons. Around a tenth of the sample rests with the top ten. Sequenced: peripheral blood. Receptors originate from a human donor with acute or convalescent COVID-19. The donor label of this sample is uncertain.

CDR3 region: CASSSPLNTEAFF. The DNA of the CDR3 is TGTGCCAGCAGCTCCCCATTGAACACTGAAGCTTTCTTT. The J gene is TRBJ1-1, the V gene TRBV5-4; D remains unclear. CDR1 and CDR2 from the germline V gene are SGHNT and YYREEE (reference sequence). The CDR3 sequence is 13 residues long. V lost 3 bases, J lost 0 bases, and 6 bases lay in between.

The chain is built from TRBV7-2 and TRBJ2-7, with a tentative D call TRBD1 (6 bases). Germline V CDR1 and CDR2: SGHTA, FQGNSA. V lost 1 base to trimming and J lost 2 bases, with 6 bases between them. The CDR3 is 13 amino acids. The CDR3, as DNA: TGTGCCAGCAGCTTAGACAGGGCCTACGAGCAGTACTTC. As protein: CASSLDRAYEQYF.

V gene TRBV7-9 combines with J gene TRBJ2-1; 9 positions agree with TRBD2. The CDR3 sequence is 15 residues long. V shed 2 bases and J 2 bases; nucleotides not matched to a gene: 1. Germline V gene data show CDR1 as SEHNR and CDR2 as FQNEAQ (reference sequence). The CDR3 bases are TGTGCCAGCAGCTTACGCGGGAGGGCCTACAATGAGCAGTTCTTC. The encoded protein is CASSLRGRAYNEQFF.

This chain connects TRBV10-3 to TRBJ2-1; 8 bases line up with TRBD1. The CDR3 runs 13 residues. After removal of 7 bases from V and 4 bases from J, the junction contained 3 bases not matched to a gene. Germline-derived CDR1 and CDR2 are ENHRY and SYGVKD. The CDR3 loop reads CAIKGTGYNEQFF. The CDR3, as DNA: TGTGCCATCAAGGGGACAGGATACAATGAGCAGTTCTTC.

The chain employs TRBV27 and TRBJ1-1; D unclear. From germline, CDR1 is MNHEY and CDR2 SMNVEV (reference sequence). V dropped 2 bases and J dropped 1 base, with 8 bases sitting between them. CDR3 size: 14 residues. In DNA form, the CDR3 reads TGTGCCAGCAGTTTACAGGCTCCGAACACTGAAGCTTTCTTT. Translating gives CASSLQAPNTEAFF.

The chain employs TRBV10-3 and TRBJ2-1; TRBD2 matches at 7 bases. Losses at the gene ends were 5 bases for V and 8 bases for J; bases not matched to a gene: 9. Germline V gene data show CDR1 as ENHRY and CDR2 as SYGVKD. The CDR3 is 14 residues long. The CDR3 loop is CAISSAGVGYEQFF. The CDR3 DNA reads TGTGCCATCAGTTCTGCGGGAGTAGGGTATGAGCAGTTCTTC.

This chain links TRBV7-2 with TRBJ2-7, with 9 bases aligning to TRBD1. Germline-derived CDR1 and CDR2 are SGHTA and FQGNSA. V lost 5 bases to trimming and J lost 5 bases; unmatched junction nucleotides: 19. There are 18 residues in the CDR3. The CDR3 loop is CASSPGTGSLGSNHEQYF. The CDR3 nucleotides read TGTGCCAGCAGCCCCGGGACAGGGTCTTTAGGGAGTAACCACGAGCAGTACTTC.

This clone was found a few times. The chain combines TRBV12-3 or TRBV12-4 with TRBJ2-1; weak D call: TRBD1 (6 bases). This CDR3 comprises 12 residues. V was trimmed by 5 bases and J by 14 bases, leaving 16 bases between them. Written as DNA, the CDR3 is TGTGCCAGCAGTACCCGGGACACCCGAAAGTTCTTC. This sequence encodes CASSTRDTRKFF.

V gene TRBV5-4 combines with J gene TRBJ1-2; 8 bases agree with TRBD1. Germline CDR1 reads SGHNT; CDR2 reads YYREEE (reference sequence). CDR3 length equals 15 residues. The V segment lost 0 bases and the J segment 3 bases; nucleotides outside the gene matches: 4. CDR3 region: CASSLDRQGYYGYTF. The CDR3 nucleotides read TGTGCCAGCAGCTTGGACCGACAGGGGTACTATGGCTACACCTTC.

This chain joins TRBV5-6 and TRBJ2-3; D is perhaps TRBD2 (6 bases). The germline V gene has CDR1 SGHDT and CDR2 YYEEEE. The CDR3 is 15 amino acids. Trimming removed 0 bases from V and 6 bases from J, with 14 bases in between. CDR3 bases: TGTGCCAGCAGCTTGGATAGACGGGGGAGGGATACGCAGTATTTT. This encodes CASSLDRRGRDTQYF.

This clone was detected only a few times. The chain is built from TRBV7-9 and TRBJ2-3, with D tentatively TRBD2 (6 bases). The CDR3 totals 12 residues. Trimming removed 5 bases at V and 9 bases at J, with 12 bases between. Germline assignment: CDR1 SEHNR and CDR2 FQNEAQ (reference sequence). The CDR3 bases are TGTGCCAGCAGCCGAGCGGGCGTAACGCAGTATTTT. Encoded protein: CASSRAGVTQYF.

The genes are TRBV6-2 or TRBV6-3 and TRBJ2-6; the match to TRBD1 covers 9 bases. The CDR3 has 16 residues. J was trimmed by 4 bases and V by 6 bases; bases with no gene match: 7. Germline V gene data show CDR1 as MNHEY and CDR2 as SVGEGT. CDR3 region: CASSPNRGRGANVLTF. Written as DNA, the CDR3 is TGTGCCAGCAGCCCTAACAGGGGGCGCGGGGCCAACGTCCTGACTTTC.

V usage is TRBV7-9 and J usage is TRBJ2-7, with unresolved D. Germline CDR1 reads SEHNR; CDR2 reads FQNEAQ (reference sequence). Trimming left V 2 bases short and J 7 bases short, with 6 bases between. The CDR3 loop spans 11 amino acids. The chain's CDR3 is CASSLSREQYF. In nucleotides, the CDR3 is TGTGCCAGCAGCTTAAGCAGGGAGCAGTACTTC.

The rearrangement joins TRBV7-9 to TRBJ1-2; D not certain. Germline CDR1 and CDR2: SEHNR and FQNEAQ (reference sequence). Trimming shortened V by 2 bases and J by 2 bases, and 9 bases separated the two germline ends. This CDR3 comprises 14 residues. The chain's CDR3 is CASSLRGSNYGYTF. The CDR3 nucleotides read TGTGCCAGCAGCTTAAGAGGGTCCAACTATGGCTACACCTTC.

V and J are TRBV7-6 and TRBJ2-1; the D is unclear. This CDR3 contains 12 residues. Germline loops: CDR1 SGHVS, CDR2 FNYEAQ. The V gene lost 5 bases and the J gene lost 7 bases, with 9 bases spanning the gap. Here the CDR3 reads CASSANWNEQFF. The CDR3 DNA sequence: TGTGCCAGCAGCGCTAATTGGAATGAGCAGTTCTTC. The whole variable domain, remainder taken from reference TRBV7-6 and TRBJ2-1, is GAGVSQSPRYKVTKRGQDVALRCDPISGHVSLYWYRQALGQGPEFLTYFNYEAQQDKSGLPNDRFSAERPEGSISTLTIQRTEQRDSAMYRCASSANWNEQFFGPGTRLTVL.

This clone has a single count. J is TRBJ2-5 and V is TRBV3-1 (or the pseudogene TRBV3-2); D is ambiguous. Deletions cut 4 bases from V and 2 bases from J, with 11 bases between. Germline CDR1 LGHDT, CDR2 YNNKEL (reference sequence). The CDR3 totals 14 residues. CDR3 nucleotides: TGTGCCAGCAGCCCCCGTACAGCTCAAGAGACCCAGTACTTC. This gives the protein CASSPRTAQETQYF.